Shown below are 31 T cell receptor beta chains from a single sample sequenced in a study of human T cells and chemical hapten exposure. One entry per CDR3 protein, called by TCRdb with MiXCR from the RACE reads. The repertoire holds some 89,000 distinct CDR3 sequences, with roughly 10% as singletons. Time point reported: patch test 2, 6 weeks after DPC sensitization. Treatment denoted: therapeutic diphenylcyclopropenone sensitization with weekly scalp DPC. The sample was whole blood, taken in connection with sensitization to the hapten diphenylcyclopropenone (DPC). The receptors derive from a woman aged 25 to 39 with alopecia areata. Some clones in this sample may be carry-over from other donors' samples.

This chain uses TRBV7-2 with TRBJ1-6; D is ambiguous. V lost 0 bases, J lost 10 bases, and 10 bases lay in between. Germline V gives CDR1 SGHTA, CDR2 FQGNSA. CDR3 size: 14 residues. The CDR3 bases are TGTGCCAGCAGCTTAGCAGGCGTGAGATCACCCCTCCACTTT. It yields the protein CASSLAGVRSPLHF.

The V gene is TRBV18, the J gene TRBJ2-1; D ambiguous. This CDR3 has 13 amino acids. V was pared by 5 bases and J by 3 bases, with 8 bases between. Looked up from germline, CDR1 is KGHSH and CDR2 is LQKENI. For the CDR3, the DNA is TGTGCCAGCTCAGACACGGTCTACAATGAGCAGTTCTTC. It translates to CASSDTVYNEQFF.

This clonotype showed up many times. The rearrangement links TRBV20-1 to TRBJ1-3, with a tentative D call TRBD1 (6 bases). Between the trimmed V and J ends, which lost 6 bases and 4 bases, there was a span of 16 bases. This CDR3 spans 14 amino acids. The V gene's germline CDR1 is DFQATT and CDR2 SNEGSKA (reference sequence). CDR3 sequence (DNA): TGCAGTGCCGCTCCGACAGGAGGAGGAAACACCATATATTTT. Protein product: CSAAPTGGGNTIYF.

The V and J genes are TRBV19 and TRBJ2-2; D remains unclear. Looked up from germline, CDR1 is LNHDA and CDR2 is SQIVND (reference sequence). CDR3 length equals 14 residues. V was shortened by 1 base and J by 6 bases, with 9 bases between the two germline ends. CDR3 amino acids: CASSIAGAAGELFF. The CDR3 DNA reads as TGTGCCAGTAGTATAGCCGGAGCCGCCGGGGAGCTGTTTTTT. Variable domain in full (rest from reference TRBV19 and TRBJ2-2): DGGITQSPKYLFRKEGQNVTLSCEQNLNHDAMYWYRQDPGQGLRLIYYSQIVNDFQKGDIAEGYSVSREKKESFPLTVTSAQKNPTAFYLCASSIAGAAGELFFGEGSRLTVL.

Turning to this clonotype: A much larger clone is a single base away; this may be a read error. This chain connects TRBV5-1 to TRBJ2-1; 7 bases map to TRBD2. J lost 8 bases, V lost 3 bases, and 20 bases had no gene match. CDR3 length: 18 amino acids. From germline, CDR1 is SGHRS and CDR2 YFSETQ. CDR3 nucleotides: TGCGCCAGCAGCTCCACAAAACTAGTGGGAGGGCCTATCGATGAGCAGTTCTTC. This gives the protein CASSSTKLVGGPIDEQFF.

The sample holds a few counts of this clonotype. The CDR3 DNA is TGTGCCAGCGTCTACAAGAGATTTAATTCACCCCTCCACTTT. It is translated as CASVYKRFNSPLHF. The chain uses TRBV7-9 and TRBJ1-6; D ambiguous. Germline V lookup: CDR1 SEHNR, CDR2 FQNEAQ (reference sequence). V was pared by 8 bases and J by 6 bases, with 14 bases between. This CDR3 has 14 amino acids.

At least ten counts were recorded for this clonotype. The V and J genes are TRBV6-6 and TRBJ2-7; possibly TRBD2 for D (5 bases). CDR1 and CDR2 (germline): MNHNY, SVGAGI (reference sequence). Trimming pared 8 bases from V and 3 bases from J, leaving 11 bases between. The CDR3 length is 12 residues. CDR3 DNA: TGTGCCAGCCGTAGGGAGAGCTACGAGCAGTACTTC. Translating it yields CASRRESYEQYF.

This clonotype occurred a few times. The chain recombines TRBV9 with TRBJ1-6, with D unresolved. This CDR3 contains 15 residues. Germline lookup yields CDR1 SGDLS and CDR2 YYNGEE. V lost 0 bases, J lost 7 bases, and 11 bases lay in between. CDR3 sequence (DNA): TGTGCCAGCAGCGTAGACCCTACCGAGAATTCACCCCTCCACTTT. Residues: CASSVDPTENSPLHF.

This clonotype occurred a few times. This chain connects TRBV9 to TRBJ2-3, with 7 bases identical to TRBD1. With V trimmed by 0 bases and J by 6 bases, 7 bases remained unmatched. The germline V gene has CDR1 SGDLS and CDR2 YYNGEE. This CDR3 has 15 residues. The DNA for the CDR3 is TGTGCCAGCAGCGTAGATAGGGGGCCCACCGATACGCAGTATTTT. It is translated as CASSVDRGPTDTQYF.

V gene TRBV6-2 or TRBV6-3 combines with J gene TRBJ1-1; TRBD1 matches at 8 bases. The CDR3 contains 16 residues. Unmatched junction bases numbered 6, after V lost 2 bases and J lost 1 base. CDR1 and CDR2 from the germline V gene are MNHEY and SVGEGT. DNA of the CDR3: TGTGCCAGCAGTTACAATCCCCAGGGGGCGAACACTGAAGCTTTCTTT. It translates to CASSYNPQGANTEAFF.

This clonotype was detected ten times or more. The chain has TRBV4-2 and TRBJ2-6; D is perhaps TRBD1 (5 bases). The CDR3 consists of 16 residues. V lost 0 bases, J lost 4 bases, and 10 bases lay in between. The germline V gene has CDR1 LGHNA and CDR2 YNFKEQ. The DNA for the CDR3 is TGTGCCAGCAGCCAAGATTCAGGGTTGGGGGCCAACGTCCTGACTTTC. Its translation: CASSQDSGLGANVLTF.

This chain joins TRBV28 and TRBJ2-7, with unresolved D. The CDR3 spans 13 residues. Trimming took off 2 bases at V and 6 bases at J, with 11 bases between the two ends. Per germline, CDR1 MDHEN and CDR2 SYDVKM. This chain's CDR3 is CASSLGRLVEQYF. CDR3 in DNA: TGTGCCAGCAGTTTAGGCAGGCTCGTCGAGCAGTACTTC.

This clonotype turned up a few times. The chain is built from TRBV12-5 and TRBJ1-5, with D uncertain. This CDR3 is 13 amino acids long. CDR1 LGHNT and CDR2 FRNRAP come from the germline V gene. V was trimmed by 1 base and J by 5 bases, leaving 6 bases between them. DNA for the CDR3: TGTGCTAGTGGTTTGGACCGTGATCAGCCCCAGCATTTT. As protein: CASGLDRDQPQHF.

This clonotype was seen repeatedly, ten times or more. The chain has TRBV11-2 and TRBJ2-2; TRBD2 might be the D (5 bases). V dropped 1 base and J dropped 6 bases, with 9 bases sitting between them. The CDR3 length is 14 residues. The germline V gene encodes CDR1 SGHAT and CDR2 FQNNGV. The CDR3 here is CASSLGRSAGELFF. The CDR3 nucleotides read TGTGCCAGCAGCTTAGGGCGTAGCGCCGGGGAGCTGTTTTTT.

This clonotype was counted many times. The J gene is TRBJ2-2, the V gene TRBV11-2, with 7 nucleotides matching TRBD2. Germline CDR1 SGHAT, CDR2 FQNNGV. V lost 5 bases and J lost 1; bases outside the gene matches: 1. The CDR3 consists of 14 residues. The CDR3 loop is CASSKRGNTGELFF. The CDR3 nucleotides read TGTGCCAGCAGCAAGCGGGGGAACACCGGGGAGCTGTTTTTT.

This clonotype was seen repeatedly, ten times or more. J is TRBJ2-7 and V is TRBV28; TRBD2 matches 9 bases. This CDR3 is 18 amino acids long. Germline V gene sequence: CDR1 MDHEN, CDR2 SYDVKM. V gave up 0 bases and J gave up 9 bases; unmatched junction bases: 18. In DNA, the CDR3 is TGTGCCAGCAGTTTATGGGGACCCGATCTAGCGGGACCTAATGTGCAGTACTTC. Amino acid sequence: CASSLWGPDLAGPNVQYF. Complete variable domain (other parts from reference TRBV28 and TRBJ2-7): DVKVTQSSRYLVKRTGEKVFLECVQDMDHENMFWYRQDPGLGLRLIYFSYDVKMKEKGDIPEGYSVSREKKERFSLILESASTNQTSMYLCASSLWGPDLAGPNVQYFGPGTRLTVT.

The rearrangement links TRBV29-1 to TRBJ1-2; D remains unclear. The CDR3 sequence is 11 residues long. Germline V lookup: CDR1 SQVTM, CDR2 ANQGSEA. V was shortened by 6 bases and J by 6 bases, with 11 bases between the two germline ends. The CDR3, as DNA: TGCAGCGTCGTCGGACCTGATGGCTACACCTTC. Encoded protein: CSVVGPDGYTF.

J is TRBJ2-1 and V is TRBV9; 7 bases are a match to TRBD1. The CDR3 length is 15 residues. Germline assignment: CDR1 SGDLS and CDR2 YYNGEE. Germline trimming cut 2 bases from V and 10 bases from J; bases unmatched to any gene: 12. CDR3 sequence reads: CASSVLGTAIGEQFF. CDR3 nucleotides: TGTGCCAGCAGCGTCCTCGGGACAGCTATAGGAGAGCAGTTCTTC.

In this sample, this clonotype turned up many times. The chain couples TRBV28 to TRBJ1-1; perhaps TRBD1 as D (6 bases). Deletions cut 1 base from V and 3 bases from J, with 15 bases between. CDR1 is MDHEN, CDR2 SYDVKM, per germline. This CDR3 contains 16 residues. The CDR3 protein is CASSLSGTGMHTEAFF. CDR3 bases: TGTGCCAGCAGTTTATCGGGCACAGGGATGCACACTGAAGCTTTCTTT.

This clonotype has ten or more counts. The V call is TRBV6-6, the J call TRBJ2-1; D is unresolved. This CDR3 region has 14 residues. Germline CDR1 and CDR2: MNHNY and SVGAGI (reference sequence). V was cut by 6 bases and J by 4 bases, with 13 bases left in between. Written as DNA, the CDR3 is TGTGCCAGCAGCACCTCCGAGCGATACAATGAGCAGTTCTTC. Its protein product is CASSTSERYNEQFF.

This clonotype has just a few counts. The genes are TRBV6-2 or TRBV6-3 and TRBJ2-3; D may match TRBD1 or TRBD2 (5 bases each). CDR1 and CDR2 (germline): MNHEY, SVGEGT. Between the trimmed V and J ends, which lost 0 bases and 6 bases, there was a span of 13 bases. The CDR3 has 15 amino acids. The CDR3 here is CASSYSGESLDTQYF. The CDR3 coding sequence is TGTGCCAGCAGTTACTCGGGGGAGAGTCTGGATACGCAGTATTTT.

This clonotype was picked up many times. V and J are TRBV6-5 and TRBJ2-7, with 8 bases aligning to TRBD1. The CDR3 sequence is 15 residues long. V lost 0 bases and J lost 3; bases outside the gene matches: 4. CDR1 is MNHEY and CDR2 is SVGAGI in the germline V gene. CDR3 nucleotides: TGTGCCAGCAGTTACTCGGGGACAGGTCACTACGAGCAGTACTTC. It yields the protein CASSYSGTGHYEQYF.

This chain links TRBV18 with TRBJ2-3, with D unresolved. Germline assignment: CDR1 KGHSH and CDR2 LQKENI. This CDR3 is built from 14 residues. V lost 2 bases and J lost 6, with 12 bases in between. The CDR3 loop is CASSPNGGADTQYF. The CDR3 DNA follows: TGTGCCAGCTCACCAAACGGTGGAGCGGATACGCAGTATTTT.

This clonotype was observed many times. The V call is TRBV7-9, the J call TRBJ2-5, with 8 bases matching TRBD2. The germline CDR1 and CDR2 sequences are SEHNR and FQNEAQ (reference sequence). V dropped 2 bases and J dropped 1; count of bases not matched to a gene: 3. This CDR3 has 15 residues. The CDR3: CASSLSAGGQETQYF. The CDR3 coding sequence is TGTGCCAGCAGCTTAAGTGCGGGGGGCCAAGAGACCCAGTACTTC.

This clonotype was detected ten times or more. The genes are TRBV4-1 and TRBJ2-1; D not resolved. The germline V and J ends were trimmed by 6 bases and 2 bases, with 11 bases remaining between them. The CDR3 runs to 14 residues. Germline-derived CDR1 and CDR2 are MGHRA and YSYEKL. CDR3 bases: TGCGCCAGCAGAGACGTAGGGCCCTACAATGAGCAGTTCTTC. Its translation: CASRDVGPYNEQFF.

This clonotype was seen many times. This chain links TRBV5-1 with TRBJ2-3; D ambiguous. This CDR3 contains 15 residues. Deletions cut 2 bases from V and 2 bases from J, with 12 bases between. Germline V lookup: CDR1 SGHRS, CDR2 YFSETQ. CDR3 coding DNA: TGCGCCAGCAGCTTCGGACCTTATAACACAGATACGCAGTATTTT. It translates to CASSFGPYNTDTQYF.

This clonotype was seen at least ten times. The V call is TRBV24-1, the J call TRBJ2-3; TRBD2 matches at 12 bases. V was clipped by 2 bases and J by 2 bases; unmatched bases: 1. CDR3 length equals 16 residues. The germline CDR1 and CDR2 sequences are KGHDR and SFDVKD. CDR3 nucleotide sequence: TGTGCCACCAGTGATTGGACTAGCGGGGACACAGATACGCAGTATTTT. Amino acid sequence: CATSDWTSGDTDTQYF.

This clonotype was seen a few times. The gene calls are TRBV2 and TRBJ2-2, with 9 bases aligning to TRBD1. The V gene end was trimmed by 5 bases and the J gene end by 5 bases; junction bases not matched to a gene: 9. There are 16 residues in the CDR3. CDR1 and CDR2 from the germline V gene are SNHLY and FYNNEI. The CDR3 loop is CASSRPGQGSTGELFF. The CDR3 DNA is TGTGCCAGCAGTCGGCCGGGACAGGGCAGTACCGGGGAGCTGTTTTTT.

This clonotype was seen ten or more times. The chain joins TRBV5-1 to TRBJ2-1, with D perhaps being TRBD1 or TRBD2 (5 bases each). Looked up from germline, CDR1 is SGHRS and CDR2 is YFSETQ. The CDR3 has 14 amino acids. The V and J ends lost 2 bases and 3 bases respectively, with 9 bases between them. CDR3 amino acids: CASSLRGLYNEQFF. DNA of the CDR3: TGCGCCAGCAGCTTACGGGGCCTCTACAATGAGCAGTTCTTC.

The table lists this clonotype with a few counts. CDR3 sequence (DNA): TGTGCCAGCACCATTTCAGGGTTTACTGAAGCTTTCTTT. Its protein product is CASTISGFTEAFF. The chain links TRBV28 to TRBJ1-1, with D possibly matching TRBD1 (5 bases). The CDR3 totals 13 residues. Per the germline V gene, CDR1 is MDHEN and CDR2 is SYDVKM. V was clipped by 7 bases and J by 5 bases, with 14 bases between them. The whole variable domain, remainder taken from reference TRBV28 and TRBJ1-1, is DVKVTQSSRYLVKRTGEKVFLECVQDMDHENMFWYRQDPGLGLRLIYFSYDVKMKEKGDIPEGYSVSREKKERFSLILESASTNQTSMYLCASTISGFTEAFFGQGTRLTVV.

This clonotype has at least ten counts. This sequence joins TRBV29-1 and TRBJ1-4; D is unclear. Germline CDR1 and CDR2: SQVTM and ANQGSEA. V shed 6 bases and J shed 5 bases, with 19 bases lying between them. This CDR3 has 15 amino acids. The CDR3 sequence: CSVKASRGENEKLFF. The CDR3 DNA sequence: TGCAGCGTCAAAGCCTCCCGGGGTGAGAATGAAAAACTGTTTTTT.